A selection of T cell receptor beta chains follows, all from one sample in a study of blood T cell repertoires in COVID-19. Sequencing used immunoSEQ multiplex PCR; TCRdb keeps in-frame clones, though not all of them. The sample contains under 350,000 clones, 89% of which appear only once. The sample taken for sequencing was PBMCs or T cells enriched from blood (not recorded which). These receptors were collected from a woman aged 55-75 years who had recovered from COVID-19. The CDR3 runs from the conserved cysteine through the conserved F or W. Fields, in order: J gene, D gene, V gene, clone size, CDR3 length, CDR3 DNA, CDR3 protein. D genes are given only for firm matches. Clone size is given for some rows only: seen once, a few or many times, or a class if the clone is expanded.

j_gene: TRBJ2-1
d_gene: .
v_gene: TRBV10-2
abundance: .
len: 11
CDR3nt: TGCGCCAAAAAGTCCGGCAATGAGCAGTTCTTC
CDR3aa: CAKKSGNEQFF

j_gene: TRBJ1-5
d_gene: .
v_gene: TRBV28
abundance: .
len: 12
CDR3nt: TGTGCCAGCAGTTTGCGGAATCAGCCCCAGCATTTT
CDR3aa: CASSLRNQPQHF

j_gene: TRBJ1-1
d_gene: .
v_gene: TRBV10-1
abundance: .
len: 14
CDR3nt: TGCGCCAGCGGAGGTGGGGGCAGGAACACTGAAGCTTTCTTT
CDR3aa: CASGGGGRNTEAFF

j_gene: TRBJ2-2
d_gene: .
v_gene: TRBV11-2
abundance: .
len: 13
CDR3nt: TGTGCCAGCACGACCTGGAGGACCGGGGAGCTGTTTTTT
CDR3aa: CASTTWRTGELFF

j_gene: TRBJ1-2
d_gene: .
v_gene: TRBV6-1
abundance: .
len: 15
CDR3nt: TGTGCCAGCAGTGAAGTCAGAGACAGCATCTATGGCTACACCTTC
CDR3aa: CASSEVRDSIYGYTF

j_gene: TRBJ2-1
d_gene: TRBD2
v_gene: TRBV10-3
abundance: .
len: 13
CDR3nt: TGTGCCACCCGTCTAGCGGGAGATAATGAGCAGTTCTTC
CDR3aa: CATRLAGDNEQFF

j_gene: TRBJ1-1
d_gene: .
v_gene: TRBV12-3/TRBV12-4
abundance: .
len: 13
CDR3nt: TGTGCCAGCAGTTTGAGTCGTCCGGTCGAAGCTTTCTTT
CDR3aa: CASSLSRPVEAFF

j_gene: TRBJ2-1
d_gene: TRBD2
v_gene: TRBV5-1
abundance: once
len: 15
CDR3nt: TGCGCCAGCAGACGTCTAGCGGACATCTACAATGAGCAGTTCTTC
CDR3aa: CASRRLADIYNEQFF

j_gene: TRBJ1-1
d_gene: TRBD1
v_gene: TRBV6-2/TRBV6-3
abundance: .
len: 14
CDR3nt: TGTGCCAGCAGTTCCGACAGGGTGGGAACTGAAGCTTTCTTT
CDR3aa: CASSSDRVGTEAFF

j_gene: TRBJ1-5
d_gene: .
v_gene: TRBV6-5
abundance: .
len: 13
CDR3nt: TGTGCCAGCAATCACAGGGATACTCAGCCCCAGCATTTT
CDR3aa: CASNHRDTQPQHF

j_gene: TRBJ2-5
d_gene: .
v_gene: TRBV5-1
abundance: .
len: 13
CDR3nt: TGCGCCAGCACCCGTGAGACGGGAGAGACCCAGTACTTC
CDR3aa: CASTRETGETQYF

j_gene: TRBJ2-2
d_gene: .
v_gene: TRBV5-1
abundance: .
len: 14
CDR3nt: TGCGCCAGCACCCGAGCGGTGAACACCGGGGAGCTGTTTTTT
CDR3aa: CASTRAVNTGELFF

j_gene: TRBJ1-3
d_gene: .
v_gene: TRBV27
abundance: .
len: 15
CDR3nt: TGTGCCAGCAGTTTATCGTTTCAATCTGGAAACACCATATATTTT
CDR3aa: CASSLSFQSGNTIYF

j_gene: TRBJ2-7
d_gene: .
v_gene: TRBV9
abundance: .
len: 15
CDR3nt: TGTGCCAGCAGCGTAAACGCGGAACCCTTTGGGGAGCAGTACTTC
CDR3aa: CASSVNAEPFGEQYF

j_gene: TRBJ2-1
d_gene: .
v_gene: TRBV7-8
abundance: .
len: 17
CDR3nt: TGTGCCAGCAGCTTAGGGTTTTTCCGTAGCTCCTACAATGAGCAGTTCTTC
CDR3aa: CASSLGFFRSSYNEQFF

j_gene: TRBJ1-2
d_gene: .
v_gene: TRBV2
abundance: once
len: 14
CDR3nt: TGTGCCAGCAGTATGTCAAGAGACAGGAATGGCTACACCTTC
CDR3aa: CASSMSRDRNGYTF

j_gene: TRBJ1-6
d_gene: TRBD1
v_gene: TRBV11-2
abundance: .
len: 15
CDR3nt: TGTGCCAGCAGCTTAGAAGGGACAGGGAAATCACCCCTCCACTTT
CDR3aa: CASSLEGTGKSPLHF

j_gene: TRBJ1-1
d_gene: .
v_gene: TRBV18
abundance: .
len: 14
CDR3nt: TGTGCCAGCTCACCACCGCTACTGAACACTGAAGCTTTCTTT
CDR3aa: CASSPPLLNTEAFF

j_gene: TRBJ2-3
d_gene: .
v_gene: TRBV21-1
abundance: .
len: 13
CDR3nt: TGTGCCAGCAGCATCGAGTCACCAGATACGCAGTATTTT
CDR3aa: CASSIESPDTQYF

j_gene: TRBJ1-5
d_gene: .
v_gene: TRBV7-9
abundance: few
len: 16
CDR3nt: TGTGCCAGCAGCTTAGGGGCGGGAGGGGGCAATCAGCCCCAGCATTTT
CDR3aa: CASSLGAGGGNQPQHF

j_gene: TRBJ2-7
d_gene: .
v_gene: TRBV5-1
abundance: few
len: 14
CDR3nt: TGCGCCAGCAGCCGGGACTCAAGCTCCTACGAGCAGTACTTC
CDR3aa: CASSRDSSSYEQYF

j_gene: TRBJ1-4
d_gene: .
v_gene: TRBV9
abundance: .
len: 15
CDR3nt: TGTGCCAGCAGCGTAGGGGAGGGCGTAGGAGAAAAACTGTTTTTT
CDR3aa: CASSVGEGVGEKLFF

j_gene: TRBJ1-4
d_gene: .
v_gene: TRBV7-9
abundance: .
len: 13
CDR3nt: TGTGCCAGCAGCCCCGGGGTCGGGGAAAAACTGTTTTTT
CDR3aa: CASSPGVGEKLFF

j_gene: TRBJ1-4
d_gene: TRBD1
v_gene: TRBV5-6
abundance: .
len: 16
CDR3nt: TGTGCCAGCAGCCGGCGACAGGGGGTTACTAATGAAAAACTGTTTTTT
CDR3aa: CASSRRQGVTNEKLFF

j_gene: TRBJ1-4
d_gene: .
v_gene: TRBV6-5
abundance: .
len: 13
CDR3nt: TGTGCCAGCAGTTACGGACATGCGGAAAAACTGTTTTTT
CDR3aa: CASSYGHAEKLFF

j_gene: TRBJ2-3
d_gene: TRBD2
v_gene: TRBV28
abundance: .
len: 17
CDR3nt: TGTGCCAGCAGTTTGGGGGAGCGGGACCTCTACACAGATACGCAGTATTTT
CDR3aa: CASSLGERDLYTDTQYF

j_gene: TRBJ2-7
d_gene: .
v_gene: TRBV9
abundance: .
len: 15
CDR3nt: TGTGCCAGCAGCGGTGGGGCGCAGGCCACCTACGAGCAGTACTTC
CDR3aa: CASSGGAQATYEQYF

j_gene: TRBJ2-1
d_gene: .
v_gene: TRBV10-1
abundance: .
len: 13
CDR3nt: TGCGCCAGCAGTGAAGCCACCTACAATGAGCAGTTCTTC
CDR3aa: CASSEATYNEQFF

j_gene: TRBJ2-1
d_gene: TRBD2
v_gene: TRBV5-1
abundance: .
len: 17
CDR3nt: TGCGCCAGCAGCTTGGGTAGCGGGGGGCTACAATACAATGAGCAGTTCTTC
CDR3aa: CASSLGSGGLQYNEQFF

j_gene: TRBJ1-1
d_gene: .
v_gene: TRBV3-1/TRBV3-2
abundance: .
len: 14
CDR3nt: TGTGCCAGCAGCCAAGCTGACAGTAACACTGAAGCTTTCTTT
CDR3aa: CASSQADSNTEAFF

j_gene: TRBJ2-2
d_gene: TRBD2
v_gene: TRBV5-1
abundance: .
len: 15
CDR3nt: TGCGCCAGCAGCCAACTAGCGACCAACACCGGGGAGCTGTTTTTT
CDR3aa: CASSQLATNTGELFF

j_gene: TRBJ2-1
d_gene: TRBD2
v_gene: TRBV6-5
abundance: .
len: 15
CDR3nt: TGTGCCAGCAGTACCCAGCGGGGGGGATACAATGAGCAGTTCTTC
CDR3aa: CASSTQRGGYNEQFF

j_gene: TRBJ2-2
d_gene: TRBD2
v_gene: TRBV30
abundance: .
len: 15
CDR3nt: TGTGCCTGGACCCGACTAGCGAAGAACACCGGGGAGCTGTTTTTT
CDR3aa: CAWTRLAKNTGELFF

j_gene: TRBJ2-1
d_gene: TRBD2
v_gene: TRBV5-4
abundance: .
len: 18
CDR3nt: TGTGCCAGCAGCGGGCGGACTCTAGCGGAGAGCTCCTACAATGAGCAGTTCTTC
CDR3aa: CASSGRTLAESSYNEQFF

j_gene: TRBJ1-1
d_gene: .
v_gene: TRBV7-6
abundance: .
len: 17
CDR3nt: TGTGCCAGCAGCTTACGCAGGGGTCCCGATAATTACACTGAAGCTTTCTTT
CDR3aa: CASSLRRGPDNYTEAFF

j_gene: TRBJ2-7
d_gene: .
v_gene: TRBV24-1
abundance: once
len: 15
CDR3nt: TGTGCCACAGAAGTCGAGACCATGGAGGGGCAAGTGCAGTACTTC
CDR3aa: CATEVETMEGQVQYF

j_gene: TRBJ1-2
d_gene: TRBD1
v_gene: TRBV29-1
abundance: .
len: 12
CDR3nt: TGCAGCGTATATGACAGGGGGTATGGCTACACCTTC
CDR3aa: CSVYDRGYGYTF

j_gene: TRBJ1-4
d_gene: TRBD1
v_gene: TRBV29-1
abundance: .
len: 12
CDR3nt: TGCAGCGTCGGGACAGGGTATGAAAAACTGTTTTTT
CDR3aa: CSVGTGYEKLFF

j_gene: TRBJ2-1
d_gene: .
v_gene: TRBV4-1
abundance: .
len: 12
CDR3nt: TGCGCCAGCAGCTCACCCCGGGGTGAGCAGTTCTTC
CDR3aa: CASSSPRGEQFF

j_gene: TRBJ2-5
d_gene: .
v_gene: TRBV7-3
abundance: once
len: 14
CDR3nt: TGTGCCAGCAGCTTAGGAGGTGACCAAGAGACCCAGTACTTC
CDR3aa: CASSLGGDQETQYF

j_gene: TRBJ2-1
d_gene: .
v_gene: TRBV5-1
abundance: once
len: 16
CDR3nt: TGCGCCAGCAGCTTAAACAGGGTGGGGGAGTACAATGAGCAGTTCTTC
CDR3aa: CASSLNRVGEYNEQFF

j_gene: TRBJ1-1
d_gene: TRBD1
v_gene: TRBV28
abundance: .
len: 15
CDR3nt: TGTGCCAGCAGTTCTACCCGACAGGGGCTGGCTGAAGCTTTCTTT
CDR3aa: CASSSTRQGLAEAFF

j_gene: TRBJ2-1
d_gene: TRBD2
v_gene: TRBV27
abundance: .
len: 17
CDR3nt: TGTGCCAGCAGTTTATTGGGGGCGGGAGGGCCTTACAATGAGCAGTTCTTC
CDR3aa: CASSLLGAGGPYNEQFF

j_gene: TRBJ1-1
d_gene: .
v_gene: TRBV4-1
abundance: .
len: 18
CDR3nt: TGCGCCAGCAGCCAAGATCCCTTGGGGCCCATTATGAACACTGAAGCTTTCTTT
CDR3aa: CASSQDPLGPIMNTEAFF

j_gene: TRBJ2-1
d_gene: .
v_gene: TRBV9
abundance: .
len: 15
CDR3nt: TGTGCCAGCAGCGTAGAGGTTGGGGCCCACAATGAGCAGTTCTTC
CDR3aa: CASSVEVGAHNEQFF

j_gene: TRBJ1-1
d_gene: TRBD1
v_gene: TRBV27
abundance: .
len: 13
CDR3nt: TGTGCCAGCAGTAGACAGGGAAACACTGAAGCTTTCTTT
CDR3aa: CASSRQGNTEAFF

j_gene: TRBJ1-2
d_gene: .
v_gene: TRBV11-3
abundance: .
len: 14
CDR3nt: TGTGCCAGCAGCTCGGACGGGAGGACCTATGGCTACACCTTC
CDR3aa: CASSSDGRTYGYTF

j_gene: TRBJ1-1
d_gene: TRBD1
v_gene: TRBV3-1/TRBV3-2
abundance: .
len: 13
CDR3nt: TGTGCCAGCACGCTGCAGAGGGACAGTGAAGCTTTCTTT
CDR3aa: CASTLQRDSEAFF

j_gene: TRBJ1-1
d_gene: .
v_gene: TRBV19
abundance: .
len: 14
CDR3nt: TGTGCCAGTAGTTCCTCTCAGGGTAGCACTGAAGCTTTCTTT
CDR3aa: CASSSSQGSTEAFF